A single sample gave rise to the 7 T cell receptor beta chains below, sequenced in a study of T cell responses to AZD1222 COVID-19 vaccine. Libraries were prepared by immunoSEQ multiplex PCR; TCRdb keeps only in-frame clonotypes and omits some of them. The repertoire holds some 180,000 clones, roughly 92% seen once, with around 1.5% in the top ten. The material sequenced was peripheral blood, taken on day 0 of AZD1222 vaccination. The receptors here all came from an adult in good health.

The V and J genes are TRBV15 and TRBJ1-2, with a tentative D call TRBD1 (5 bases). Between the trimmed V and J ends, which lost 0 bases and 4 bases, there was a span of 9 bases. Germline assignment: CDR1 LNHNV and CDR2 YYDKDF (reference sequence). The CDR3 contains 14 residues. CDR3 in amino acids: CATSRDRDPYGYTF. In DNA, the CDR3 is TGTGCCACCAGCAGAGATCGGGACCCCTATGGCTACACCTTC. Together with reference TRBV15 and TRBJ1-2, the CDR3 gives the full variable domain: DAMVIQNPRYQVTQFGKPVTLSCSQTLNHNVMYWYQQKSSQAPKLLFHYYDKDFNNEADTPDNFQSRRPNTSFCFLDIRSPGLGDTAMYLCATSRDRDPYGYTFGSGTRLTVV.

The chain is built from TRBV7-2 and TRBJ2-1; 11 bases line up with TRBD2. Trimming took 1 base from V and 6 from J; bases not matched to a gene: 8. The CDR3 runs 17 residues. Looked up from germline, CDR1 is SGHTA and CDR2 is FQGNSA. The CDR3 DNA follows: TGTGCCAGCAGCTTAGTTAGCGGGGGGGCCTGGGGCAATGAGCAGTTCTTC. Translation: CASSLVSGGAWGNEQFF.

V is TRBV27 and J is TRBJ2-1; D perhaps matches TRBD1 (6 bases). This CDR3 comprises 14 residues. The germline gives CDR1 MNHEY, CDR2 SMNVEV (reference sequence). Deletions cut 5 bases from V and 3 bases from J, with 11 bases between. CDR3: CASSLQGHYNEQFF. DNA of the CDR3: TGTGCCAGCAGTCTCCAGGGACACTACAATGAGCAGTTCTTC.

The rearrangement joins TRBV7-9 to TRBJ1-5; TRBD1 agrees at 12 bases. The germline V gene encodes CDR1 SEHNR and CDR2 FQNEAQ (reference sequence). V lost 0 bases to trimming and J lost 7 bases; unmatched junction nucleotides: 7. This CDR3 contains 17 residues. CDR3 region: CASSLAEGQGAEQPQHF. For the CDR3, the DNA is TGTGCCAGCAGCTTAGCGGAGGGACAGGGGGCGGAACAGCCCCAGCATTTT.

The chain employs TRBV6-5 and TRBJ2-5, with 9 bases identical to TRBD2. The junction had 7 bases not matched to a gene; V was cut back by 4 bases and J by 1 base. Germline V gene data show CDR1 as MNHEY and CDR2 as SVGAGI. The CDR3 contains 16 residues. DNA for the CDR3: TGTGCCAGCAGTTTAGCGGCGGGGGGGCCCCAAGAGACCCAGTACTTC. Protein product: CASSLAAGGPQETQYF.

In DNA form, the CDR3 reads TGTGCCAGCAGCCCCTCTGGCCCAATGCCACCCCTCCACTTT. Its protein product is CASSPSGPMPPLHF. V is TRBV27 and J is TRBJ1-6; unclear D gene. Germline lookup yields CDR1 MNHEY and CDR2 SMNVEV (reference sequence). The CDR3 sequence is 14 residues long. The ends were cut back, 6 bases at V and 11 bases at J, with 17 bases in the middle.

The chain is built from TRBV6-1 and TRBJ2-7, with TRBD1 as a possible D gene (6 bases). The CDR3 contains 16 residues. Germline CDR1 MNHNS, CDR2 SASEGT. With 3 bases removed from V and 0 bases from J, the gap between germline ends came to 15 bases. CDR3 region: CASSDSGAPSSYEQYF. CDR3 bases: TGTGCCAGCAGTGATTCAGGGGCCCCCAGCTCCTACGAGCAGTACTTC.